The T cell receptor beta chain described here comes from a study of cytomegalovirus exposure and HLA in healthy donors. This clone was counted a single time. One end of the junction is discordant with germline, which a read error may explain. Per germline, CDR1 MDHEN and CDR2 SYDVKM. This CDR3 spans 17 amino acids. Use of 60 Vbeta and 13 Jbeta primers characterized the PCR. Clones were sequenced by immunoSEQ multiplex PCR, and TCRdb holds only the in-frame ones, with some missing. Among 150,000 to 170,000 clones, 65% to 75% were seen once, and the ten largest hold roughly 2%. Sequenced input: PBMCs. The clonotype originates from a man aged 25 to 45 in good health and CMV-seronegative. The rearrangement links TRBV28 to TRBJ1-5; a possible D gene is TRBD1 (6 bases). The CDR3 DNA sequence: TGTGCCAGCAGTCGATCCAGGGGTTCGAATAGCAATCAGCCCCAGAATTTT. Encoded protein: CASSRSRGSNSNQPQNF.